This T cell receptor (beta chain) was profiled in a study of blood T cell repertoires in COVID-19. Study summary: Sites in the United States, Italy and Spain provided acute and convalescent COVID-19 samples. The analysed material was cDNA or gDNA that came from T cells, B-cell-depleted T cells, or PBMCs.

Germline V gene data show CDR1 as SGHTA and CDR2 as FQGNSA. The CDR3 covers 17 residues. The trim removed 5 bases at V and 4 bases at J, leaving 14 bases unmatched. In the source study's methods: Amplification from reference gene primers served as the basis for estimated nucleated cell counts. Libraries were prepared by immunoSEQ multiplex PCR; TCRdb keeps only in-frame clonotypes and omits some of them. The DNA was the basis for D and trimming; V, J and clone size are from that table. The data show 250,000 to 350,000 clones, about 89% seen once. The chain employs TRBV7-2 and TRBJ2-7; 10 bases match TRBD2. This clonotype was obtained from a man aged 30 to 39 with acute or convalescent COVID-19. Sequenced material: peripheral blood. CDR3 sequence: CASSQGVRRTSGYEQYF. The CDR3 nucleotides are TGTGCCAGCAGCCAGGGGGTTCGTCGGACTAGCGGATACGAGCAGTACTTC.